The source of this TCR beta chain is a study of Graves' ophthalmopathy and Graves' hyperthyroidism. Study-wide findings and caveats: Blood also contained most of the expanded thyroid clonotypes above 0.001 frequency.

This clonotype occurred many times. Its antigen remains unidentified. The V end lost 5 bases, the J end lost 2 bases, and 18 bases lay between the germline ends. CDR3 length: 16 residues. CDR1 is SGHTA and CDR2 is FQGTGA in the germline V gene. The sequenced template was RNA, covering the TCR beta CDR3 region. First-round RT-PCR used HTBI primers; second-round multiplex PCR followed. Each CDR3 protein is one row after TCRdb ran MiXCR on the multiplex PCR reads. The top ten hold roughly 4% of the sample, which has around 520,000 distinct CDR3 sequences, 35% to 40% seen once. The sample was peripheral blood or thyroid tissue (not recorded which). V gene TRBV7-3 combines with J gene TRBJ1-2; D possibly corresponds to TRBD1 (6 bases). The receptor was isolated from an adult man with Graves' hyperthyroidism. The CDR3 sequence is CASSPVRGRPNYGYTF. The CDR3, as DNA: TGTGCCAGCAGCCCAGTCCGGGGGCGCCCGAACTATGGCTACACCTTC.